Detailed here is one T cell receptor (beta chain). The antigen is undetermined. This specimen comes from a study of T cells in localized non-small cell lung cancer. Regarding the study as a whole: Uninvolved adjacent lung had higher T cell clonality than tumor and all other tissues. When the top 100 tumor clones were examined, a median about 60 of them also appeared in the adjacent lung, which was paired and uninvolved. A single tumor region was sequenced, leaving heterogeneity possible.

The assay was immunoSEQ multiplex PCR, and TCRdb's table has in-frame clones only and misses some. The sample carries 980 or so clones, approximately 21% recorded once. CDR3 length equals 12 residues. CDR1 and CDR2 (germline): SGDLS, YYNGEE. V was clipped by 3 bases and J by 8 bases, with 9 bases between them. The V gene is TRBV9, the J gene TRBJ2-1, with TRBD1 as a possible D gene (6 bases). The sequencing used lung tumor tissue, collected before any cancer treatment. The receptor was isolated from a man between 40 and 75 years old with stage II squamous cell lung carcinoma. In nucleotides, the CDR3 is TGTGCCAGCAGCGCCACAGGGTATGAGCAGTTCTTC. This translates into CASSATGYEQFF.